This T cell receptor beta chain is drawn from a study of blood T cell repertoires in COVID-19. TCRdb's copy holds only in-frame clones and misses some; the assay was immunoSEQ multiplex PCR. The sample holds about 160,000 clones; under 90% are singletons and the top ten take about 8%. The CDR3 totals 14 residues. The V end was cut by 5 bases, the J end by 3 bases, with 14 bases between. CDR1 and CDR2 from the germline V gene are MGHDK and SYGVNS. Donors of Cohort 3 who recovered were those that had two negative PCRs, clearance, or symptom resolution. The chain links TRBV25-1 to TRBJ2-7; TRBD1 might be the D (6 bases). The clonotype comes from a woman in her forties or fifties who had recovered from COVID-19. Sequencing used PBMCs or T cells enriched from blood (not recorded which). DNA of the CDR3: TGTGCCAGCAGTATCCGGGACACCAGCTACGAGCAGTACTTC. Translation: CASSIRDTSYEQYF.